This T cell receptor beta chain was sequenced for a study of blood T cell repertoires in COVID-19. The wider study: Donors in the United States, Italy and Spain gave samples during acute or convalescent COVID-19. PBMCs, B-cell-depleted T cells, or T cells provided the cDNA or gDNA that made up the material.

Original processing notes: Amplification of reference gene primers was used by the study to estimate nucleated cell counts. Only in-frame clones appear in the TCRdb table, and some are missing; sequencing was by immunoSEQ multiplex PCR. Clone size and the V and J calls come from that table; the DNA yielded D and trimming. Here the sample spans some 70,000 clones, 70% to 90% being singletons. Germline V gene data show CDR1 as SGHTA and CDR2 as FQGNSA. CDR3 length: 17 amino acids. Trimming shortened V by 3 bases and J by 3 bases, and 18 bases separated the two germline ends. The chain recombines TRBV7-2 with TRBJ2-1, with D possibly TRBD2 on 6 matching bases. Sequenced input: peripheral blood. The source is a man aged 65 to 79 with active or convalescent COVID-19. The CDR3 sequence is CASSFLPGEGLYNEQFF. The CDR3, as DNA: TGTGCCAGCAGCTTCCTGCCGGGAGAGGGCCTCTACAATGAGCAGTTCTTC.